The clone carrying this T cell receptor beta chain was counted a few times. The antigen is unknown. TCRdb called the RACE reads again in MiXCR, with one record for every CDR3 protein. Of about 90,000 distinct CDR3 sequences listed, 11% are singletons. The data originate from a study of human T cells and chemical hapten exposure. Study-level information: The cohort included alopecia areata under or over 50% scalp, totalis and universalis.

Time point denoted: patch test 3, about 24 weeks after DPC sensitization. The treatment: therapeutic diphenylcyclopropenone sensitization with weekly scalp DPC. There are 13 residues in the CDR3. The ends were cut back, 5 bases at V and 3 bases at J, with 8 bases in the middle. Germline values: CDR1 SQVTM, CDR2 ANQGSEA. Study conclusions and caveats: In comparison with controls, expanded TCRs gave rise to a significantly larger number of large CDR3 similarity clusters.

The rearrangement uses TRBV29-1 and TRBJ2-6; tentative D call: TRBD1 (6 bases). Sample: whole blood, taken in connection with sensitization to the hapten diphenylcyclopropenone (DPC). The sequence derives from a woman between 25 and 40 years old with alopecia areata. Some clones in this sample may be carry-over from other donors' samples. CDR3 bases: TGCAGCGTTTACAGGGTTGGGGCCAACGTCCTGACTTTC. The encoded protein is CSVYRVGANVLTF.